A single sample gave rise to the 23 T cell receptor beta chains below, sequenced in a study of T cells in Graves' hyperthyroidism and ophthalmopathy (dated by TCRdb to about 2019). The library was prepared using multiplex PCR. Sequenced using an Illumina HiSeq 2000. TCR beta CDR3 regions were amplified from RNA transcripts. For the first round of RT-PCR on the TCR CDR3, the HTBI primer set was used together with the Qiagen OneStep RT-PCR kit. TCRdb reran the public reads through fastp at Q25 and MiXCR, keeping productive beta chains. When rows share a CDR3 protein, they turn into one entry using the most common DNA and genes. Across this sample there are about 760,000 distinct CDR3 sequences, with 30% to 40% seen only once. The ten top clones hold around 30% of the sample. Material: blood. These receptors all come from a woman aged 40 to 50 with Graves' hyperthyroidism.

This clonotype was counted at least ten times. This rearrangement joins TRBV15 to TRBJ1-5; 10 nucleotides line up with TRBD1. Unmatched junction bases numbered 19, after V lost 2 bases and J lost 6 bases. Germline CDR1 LNHNV, CDR2 YYDKDF (reference sequence). The CDR3 is 20 residues long. CDR3 in amino acids: CATSRPRDRGQKREIQPQHF. For the CDR3, the DNA is TGTGCCACCAGCAGACCCCGGGACAGGGGTCAGAAAAGAGAGATTCAGCCCCAGCATTTT.

At least ten counts were recorded for this clonotype. The CDR3 coding sequence is TGTGCCAGCAGTCCGGGGAACGGTGGAAACACCATATATTTT. Translated: CASSPGNGGNTIYF. V and J are TRBV12-3 or TRBV12-4 and TRBJ1-3; D is undetermined. The V end was cut by 5 bases, the J end by 3 bases, with 11 bases between. The CDR3 contains 14 residues.

The chain joins TRBV5-5 to TRBJ1-2, with TRBD1 as a possible D gene (6 bases). The CDR3 extends over 15 amino acids. Per germline, CDR1 SGHKS and CDR2 YYEKEE (reference sequence). V was cut by 2 bases and J by 2 bases, with 13 bases left in between. The CDR3 coding sequence is TGTGCCAGCAGCTTCGGTACAGGGACAAACTATGGCTACACCTTC. Translated, it gives CASSFGTGTNYGYTF.

This clonotype was seen repeatedly, ten times or more. The V and J genes are TRBV7-6 and TRBJ1-1; D is uncertain. The CDR3 is 15 residues long. Germline CDR1 is SGHVS and CDR2 is FNYEAQ. V was cut by 6 bases and J by 6 bases, with 20 bases left in between. The CDR3 loop is CASSPVLDAYAEAFF. CDR3 bases: TGTGCCAGCAGTCCCGTTTTGGACGCTTACGCTGAAGCTTTCTTT.

Concerning this clonotype: One junction end does not reproduce the germline sequence, and a read error may be involved. This chain links TRBV11-2 with TRBJ2-7, with D maybe TRBD2 (5 bases). This CDR3 comprises 14 residues. Germline V gives CDR1 SGHAT, CDR2 FQNNGV. The DNA for the CDR3 is TGTGCCGGCAGCTTGGTCGCGGGTTCCTACGAGCAGTACTTC. Protein sequence: CAGSLVAGSYEQYF.

This chain uses TRBV7-9 with TRBJ2-7; no firm D call. CDR1 is SEHNR, CDR2 FQNEAQ, per germline (reference sequence). Trimming took off 0 bases at V and 4 bases at J, with 7 bases between the two ends. The CDR3 spans 13 residues. CDR3 sequence reads: CASSLAPRYEQYF. DNA for the CDR3: TGTGCCAGCAGCTTAGCTCCCAGGTACGAGCAGTACTTC. Using reference TRBV7-9 and TRBJ2-7 for the parts outside the CDR3, the full variable domain is DTGVSQNPRHKITKRGQNVTFRCDPISEHNRLYWYRQTLGQGPEFLTYFQNEAQLEKSRLLSDRFSAERPKGSFSTLEIQRTEQGDSAMYLCASSLAPRYEQYFGPGTRLTVT.

There are many counts of this clonotype. The chain joins TRBV10-3 to TRBJ1-5; no clear D gene. The CDR3 sequence is 14 residues long. Trimming stripped 0 bases from V and 5 bases from J, with 8 bases between. CDR1 and CDR2 (germline): ENHRY, SYGVKD. CDR3 DNA: TGTGCCATCAGTGAGTCACAGATCTATCAGCCCCAGCATTTT. The encoded protein is CAISESQIYQPQHF.

Comments on this clonotype: A much larger clonotype is one base distant, so this may be a read error. V and J are TRBV10-3 and TRBJ1-4; 8 bases agree with TRBD1. There are 14 residues in the CDR3. V shed 5 bases and J 5 bases; nucleotides not matched to a gene: 4. CDR1 and CDR2 from the germline V gene are ENHRY and SYGVKD. CDR3 coding DNA: TGTGCCATCAGTAGGGACAGGAAGAATGAAAAACTGTTTTTT. Its protein is CAISRDRKNEKLFF.

At least ten counts were recorded for this clonotype. This chain joins TRBV9 and TRBJ1-1; possibly TRBD1 for D (5 bases). The CDR3 runs 14 residues. Germline V CDR1 and CDR2: SGDLS, YYNGEE. V was clipped by 3 bases and J by 4 bases, with 13 bases between them. The CDR3: CASSAGPWGTEAFF. CDR3 DNA sequence: TGTGCCAGCAGCGCAGGGCCATGGGGCACTGAAGCTTTCTTT.

This clonotype was observed a few times. The CDR3 nucleotides are TGTGCCAGCAGTGGGGTTTCCTACGAGCAGTACTTC. Protein: CASSGVSYEQYF. This chain links TRBV6-5 with TRBJ2-7; no clear D. CDR1 and CDR2 from the germline V gene are MNHEY and SVGAGI. V shed 5 bases and J shed 1 base, with 6 bases lying between them. This CDR3 region has 12 residues.

This clonotype was counted at least ten times. This chain connects TRBV13 to TRBJ2-7; 8 bases map to TRBD2. Germline V gene sequence: CDR1 PRHDT, CDR2 FYEKMQ (reference sequence). V trimming: 0 bases; J trimming: 2 bases; junction bases outside the gene matches: 9. This CDR3 is built from 17 residues. CDR3 amino acids: CASSLGAGAAVPYEQYF. In DNA, the CDR3 is TGTGCCAGCAGCTTAGGAGCGGGGGCCGCCGTACCCTACGAGCAGTACTTC.

V usage is TRBV7-3 and J usage is TRBJ2-1; 8 bases are a match to TRBD1. CDR3 length equals 16 residues. Losses at the gene ends were 5 bases for V and 0 bases for J; bases not matched to a gene: 6. Looked up from germline, CDR1 is SGHTA and CDR2 is FQGTGA. The CDR3: CASSADRGGSYNEQFF. In nucleotides, the CDR3 is TGTGCCAGCAGCGCCGACAGGGGTGGCTCCTACAATGAGCAGTTCTTC.

The chain has TRBV2 and TRBJ2-2, with unresolved D. Trimming took off 8 bases at V and 3 bases at J, with 16 bases between the two ends. This CDR3 spans 15 amino acids. The germline V gene has CDR1 SNHLY and CDR2 FYNNEI. The CDR3 DNA follows: TGTGCCAGCGGCCGCCCGAGCGACTACACCGGGGAGCTGTTTTTT. As protein: CASGRPSDYTGELFF.

The CDR3 DNA reads as TGTGCCAGCAGCCGCACTGGGCCCGCTAGCGGATACACCGGGGAGCTGTTTTTT. Protein: CASSRTGPASGYTGELFF. V is TRBV5-8 and J is TRBJ2-2; 7 bases agree with TRBD2. CDR3 length: 18 residues. Germline V gives CDR1 SGHTS, CDR2 YDEGEE. V lost 4 bases to trimming and J lost 3 bases; unmatched junction nucleotides: 15.

V gene TRBV4-3 combines with J gene TRBJ1-2; 7 bases map to TRBD1. From germline, CDR1 is LGHNA and CDR2 YSLEER. Trimming at V came to 4 bases and at J to 1 base, leaving 3 bases not matched to a gene. This CDR3 is 14 amino acids long. CDR3 region: CASSLGQLNYGYTF. As DNA, the CDR3 is TGCGCCAGCAGCCTGGGACAGCTTAACTATGGCTACACCTTC.

This clonotype occurred a few times. This sequence joins TRBV28 and TRBJ1-1; D is uncertain. The CDR3 is 14 amino acids. V was cut by 2 bases and J by 2 bases, with 9 bases left in between. From germline, CDR1 is MDHEN and CDR2 SYDVKM. The CDR3 protein is CASSLSRRNTEAFF. CDR3 coding DNA: TGTGCCAGCAGTTTAAGTAGGCGAAACACTGAAGCTTTCTTT.

This CDR3 is CASSLVGALDEKLFF. CDR3 nucleotide sequence: TGTGCCAGCAGCTTAGTGGGGGCGTTGGATGAAAAACTGTTTTTT. The J gene is TRBJ1-4, the V gene TRBV7-2; weak D call: TRBD1 (6 bases). The V end was cut by 1 base, the J end by 6 bases, with 12 bases between. Germline V gene lookup returns CDR1 SGHTA and CDR2 FQGNSA. CDR3 size: 15 residues.

For this clonotype: The junction does not match germline at one end; this may be a read error. The chain has TRBV6-1 and TRBJ1-2; D call uncertain. From germline, CDR1 is MNHNS and CDR2 SASEGT. The CDR3 is 12 residues long. As DNA, the CDR3 is TGTGCCAGCAGTGTCAGAAACTATGGCTACGCCTTC. Amino acids: CASSVRNYGYAF.

This clonotype was counted between two and nine times. The gene calls are TRBV5-8 and TRBJ2-7; TRBD2 agrees at 7 bases. Germline V gene sequence: CDR1 SGHTS, CDR2 YDEGEE. This CDR3 is 15 amino acids long. V dropped 4 bases and J dropped 1; count of bases not matched to a gene: 8. CDR3 in DNA: TGTGCCAGCAGCCCGGTCGGGGGGTCGTCCTACGAGCAGTACTTC. Protein: CASSPVGGSSYEQYF.

This clonotype has a count of ten or more. The chain links TRBV14 to TRBJ1-1; TRBD1 is a possible D gene (5 bases). V lost 3 bases and J lost 7, with 12 bases in between. Germline V lookup: CDR1 SGHDN, CDR2 FVKESK. This CDR3 has 13 amino acids. The CDR3 spells CASSQGLVLEAFF. In nucleotides, the CDR3 is TGTGCCAGCAGCCAGGGACTGGTCCTTGAAGCTTTCTTT.

This clonotype was detected only a few times. V gene TRBV27 combines with J gene TRBJ1-6, with D unresolved. Germline V gives CDR1 MNHEY, CDR2 SMNVEV (reference sequence). Trimming pared 0 bases from V and 13 bases from J, leaving 16 bases between. CDR3 length equals 15 residues. The CDR3: CASSLSLAISLPLHF. The CDR3 nucleotides are TGTGCCAGCAGTTTATCGTTGGCAATAAGCCTCCCCCTCCACTTT.

The chain carries TRBV29-1 and TRBJ2-5; unclear D gene. The CDR3 consists of 12 residues. Germline CDR1 and CDR2: SQVTM and ANQGSEA. The V end was cut by 4 bases, the J end by 5 bases, with 11 bases between. The CDR3 spells CSVGWGQETQYF. The CDR3, as DNA: TGCAGCGTTGGGTGGGGTCAGGAGACCCAGTACTTC.

This clonotype has a handful of counts. CDR3: CATEVRGDQPQHF. In DNA form, the CDR3 reads TGTGCCACCGAAGTCAGGGGAGATCAGCCCCAGCATTTT. The V call is TRBV6-2 or TRBV6-3, the J call TRBJ1-5; tentative D call: TRBD1 (6 bases). The germline CDR1 and CDR2 sequences are MNHEY and SVGEGT. The CDR3 is 13 amino acids. With 10 bases removed from V and 5 bases from J, the gap between germline ends came to 15 bases.